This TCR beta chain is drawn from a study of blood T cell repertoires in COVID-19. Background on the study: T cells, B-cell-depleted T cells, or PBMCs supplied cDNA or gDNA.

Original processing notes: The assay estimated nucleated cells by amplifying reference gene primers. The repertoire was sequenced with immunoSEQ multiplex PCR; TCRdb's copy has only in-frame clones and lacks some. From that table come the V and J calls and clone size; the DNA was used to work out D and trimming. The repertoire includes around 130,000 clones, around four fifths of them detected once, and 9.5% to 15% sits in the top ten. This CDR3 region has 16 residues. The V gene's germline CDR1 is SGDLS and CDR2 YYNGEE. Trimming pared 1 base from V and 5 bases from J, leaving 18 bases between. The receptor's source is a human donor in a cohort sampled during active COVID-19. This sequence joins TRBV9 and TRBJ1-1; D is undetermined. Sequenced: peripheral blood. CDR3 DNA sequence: TGTGCCAGCAGCGTATCCCCGTCGATTCCCGGGACTGAAGCTTTCTTT. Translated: CASSVSPSIPGTEAFF. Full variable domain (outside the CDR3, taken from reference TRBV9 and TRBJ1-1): DSGVTQTPKHLITATGQRVTLRCSPRSGDLSVYWYQQSLDQGLQFLIQYYNGEERAKGNILERFSAQQFPDLHSELNLSSLELGDSALYFCASSVSPSIPGTEAFFGQGTRLTVV.